This T cell receptor beta chain is drawn from a study of T cell repertoires in cytomegalovirus infection. Study conclusions and caveats: Individuals carrying CMV plus the relevant HLA were identified by cumulative frequency of public TCR beta families. The ex vivo response was dominated by HLA-C-restricted CMV-specific TCR beta clonotypes.

This clonotype was counted ten times or more. Its antigen is unknown. TCRdb reprocessed the reads with MiXCR, giving one entry per CDR3 protein. The repertoire holds a few hundred thousand distinct CDR3 sequences, with 8% to 9.5% as singletons. V was trimmed by 5 bases and J by 10 bases, leaving 10 bases between them. The CDR3 loop spans 11 amino acids. The sequencing input was PBMCs. This TCR came from a human donor in good health (CMV status not recorded). Some clones in this sample may be carry-over from other donors' samples. The chain carries TRBV12-3 or TRBV12-4 and TRBJ2-3; D ambiguous. CDR3 sequence: CASSRLGPQYF. CDR3 DNA sequence: TGTGCCAGCAGTCGGCTTGGCCCGCAGTATTTT.